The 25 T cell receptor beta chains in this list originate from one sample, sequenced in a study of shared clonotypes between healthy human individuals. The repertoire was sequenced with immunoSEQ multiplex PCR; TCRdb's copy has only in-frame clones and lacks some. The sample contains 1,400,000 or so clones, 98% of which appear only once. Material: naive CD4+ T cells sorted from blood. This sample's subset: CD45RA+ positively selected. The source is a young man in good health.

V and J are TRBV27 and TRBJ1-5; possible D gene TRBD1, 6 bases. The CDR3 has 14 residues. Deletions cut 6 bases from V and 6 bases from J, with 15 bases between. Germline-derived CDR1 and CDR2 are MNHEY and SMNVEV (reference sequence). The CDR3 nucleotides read TGTGCCAGCAGGGGACACGGTTCGGCTCAGCCCCAGCATTTT. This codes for CASRGHGSAQPQHF.

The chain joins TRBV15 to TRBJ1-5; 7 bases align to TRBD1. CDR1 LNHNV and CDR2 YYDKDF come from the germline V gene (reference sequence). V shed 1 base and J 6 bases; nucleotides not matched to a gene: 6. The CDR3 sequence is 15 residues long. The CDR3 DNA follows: TGTGCCACCAGCAGAGCCGACAGGGAGATTCAGCCCCAGCATTTT. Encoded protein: CATSRADREIQPQHF.

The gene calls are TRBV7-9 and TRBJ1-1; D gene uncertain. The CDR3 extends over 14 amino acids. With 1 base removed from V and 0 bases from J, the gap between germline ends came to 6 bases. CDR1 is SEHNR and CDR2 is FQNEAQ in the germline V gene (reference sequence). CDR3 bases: TGTGCCAGCAGCTTAGTTGCCATGAACACTGAAGCTTTCTTT. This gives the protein CASSLVAMNTEAFF.

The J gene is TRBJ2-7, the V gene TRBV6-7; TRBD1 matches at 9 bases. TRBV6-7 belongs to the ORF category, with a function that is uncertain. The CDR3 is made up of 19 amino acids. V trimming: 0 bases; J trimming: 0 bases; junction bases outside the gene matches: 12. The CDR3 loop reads CASSYSPDRGENCSYEQYF. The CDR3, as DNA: TGTGCCAGCAGTTACTCACCGGACAGGGGCGAAAATTGCTCCTACGAGCAGTACTTC.

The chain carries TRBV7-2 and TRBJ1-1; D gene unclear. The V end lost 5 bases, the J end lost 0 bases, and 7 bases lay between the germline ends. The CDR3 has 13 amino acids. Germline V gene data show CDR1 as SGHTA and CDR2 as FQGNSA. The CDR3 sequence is CASSTRVNTEAFF. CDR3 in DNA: TGTGCCAGCAGCACTCGGGTGAACACTGAAGCTTTCTTT.

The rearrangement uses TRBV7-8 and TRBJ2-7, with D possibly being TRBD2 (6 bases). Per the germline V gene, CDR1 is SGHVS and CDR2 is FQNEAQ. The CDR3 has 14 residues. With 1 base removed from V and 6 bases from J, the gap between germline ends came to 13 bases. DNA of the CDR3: TGTGCCAGCAGCTTAGGCGGGAACCCTCTCGAGCAGTACTTC. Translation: CASSLGGNPLEQYF.

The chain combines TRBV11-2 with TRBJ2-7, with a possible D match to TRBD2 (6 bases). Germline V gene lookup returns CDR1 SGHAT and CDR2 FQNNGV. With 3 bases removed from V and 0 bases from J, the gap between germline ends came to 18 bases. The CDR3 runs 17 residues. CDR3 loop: CASSFDQLTTSSYEQYF. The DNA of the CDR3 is TGTGCCAGCAGCTTTGACCAATTGACGACTAGCTCCTACGAGCAGTACTTC.

DNA of the CDR3: TGCGCCAGCATGTCGGGAGGTATGTCCTACGAGCAGTACTTC. Protein: CASMSGGMSYEQYF. The chain has TRBV5-1 and TRBJ2-7; the match to TRBD2 covers 7 bases. Trimming took 6 bases from V and 1 from J; bases not matched to a gene: 7. The CDR3 totals 14 residues. Per germline, CDR1 SGHRS and CDR2 YFSETQ.

CDR3 sequence reads: CASSLRGSEPLRNTEAFF. Here the CDR3 DNA reads TGCGCCAGCAGCTTGCGAGGTTCTGAGCCGCTTAGGAACACTGAAGCTTTCTTT. This chain uses TRBV5-1 with TRBJ1-1, with D unresolved. Trimming stripped 1 base from V and 1 base from J, with 20 bases between. CDR1 and CDR2 from the germline V gene are SGHRS and YFSETQ. CDR3 length: 18 residues.

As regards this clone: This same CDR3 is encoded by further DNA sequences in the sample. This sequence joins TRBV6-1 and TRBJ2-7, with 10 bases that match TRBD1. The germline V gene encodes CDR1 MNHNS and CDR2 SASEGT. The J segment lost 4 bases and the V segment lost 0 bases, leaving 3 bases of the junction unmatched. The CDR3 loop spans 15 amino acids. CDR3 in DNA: TGTGCCAGCAGTGAAGCAGGGACAGGGGTTTACGAGCAGTACTTC. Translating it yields CASSEAGTGVYEQYF.

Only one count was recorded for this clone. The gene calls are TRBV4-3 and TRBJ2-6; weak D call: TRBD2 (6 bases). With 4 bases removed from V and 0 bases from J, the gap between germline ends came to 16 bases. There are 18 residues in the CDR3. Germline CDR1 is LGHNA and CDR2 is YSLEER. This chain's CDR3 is CASSLTPPGGSGANVLTF. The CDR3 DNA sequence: TGCGCCAGCAGCCTCACCCCACCCGGGGGCTCTGGGGCCAACGTCCTGACTTTC.

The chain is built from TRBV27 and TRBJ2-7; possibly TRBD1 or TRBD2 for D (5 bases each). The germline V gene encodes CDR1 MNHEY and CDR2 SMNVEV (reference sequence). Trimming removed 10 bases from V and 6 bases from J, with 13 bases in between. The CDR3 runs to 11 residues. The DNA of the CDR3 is TGTGCCACCTCGTTGAGGGGCGAGCAGTACTTC. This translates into CATSLRGEQYF.

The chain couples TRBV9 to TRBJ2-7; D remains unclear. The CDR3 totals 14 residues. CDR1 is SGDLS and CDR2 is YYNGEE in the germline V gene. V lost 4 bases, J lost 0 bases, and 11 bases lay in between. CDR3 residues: CASSSGGSSYEQYF. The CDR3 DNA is TGTGCCAGCAGCTCGGGCGGAAGCTCCTACGAGCAGTACTTC.

CDR3 in DNA: TGTGCCAGCAGCGAGGGGGTCTGGGACGACGAGCAGTACTTC. Its translation is CASSEGVWDDEQYF. The V and J genes are TRBV9 and TRBJ2-7; D might be TRBD1 (6 bases). The V end was cut by 3 bases, the J end by 5 bases, with 15 bases between. The CDR3 runs to 14 residues. The germline CDR1 and CDR2 sequences are SGDLS and YYNGEE.

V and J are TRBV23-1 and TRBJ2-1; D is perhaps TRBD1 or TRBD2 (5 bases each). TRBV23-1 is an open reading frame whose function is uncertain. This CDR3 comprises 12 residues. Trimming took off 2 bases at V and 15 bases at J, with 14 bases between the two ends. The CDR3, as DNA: TGCGCCAGCAGTCAAGGGACGCCTGACAGGTTCTTC. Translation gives CASSQGTPDRFF.

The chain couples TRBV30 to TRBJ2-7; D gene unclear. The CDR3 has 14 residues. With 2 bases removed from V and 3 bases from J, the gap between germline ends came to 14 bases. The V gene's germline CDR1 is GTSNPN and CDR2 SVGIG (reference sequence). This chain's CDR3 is CAWSRFLGNYEQYF. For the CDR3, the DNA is TGTGCCTGGAGTCGGTTCTTAGGGAACTACGAGCAGTACTTC. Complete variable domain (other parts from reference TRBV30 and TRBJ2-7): SQTIHQWPATLVQPVGSPLSLECTVEGTSNPNLYWYRQAAGRGLQLLFYSVGIGQISSEVPQNLSASRPQDRQFILSSKKLLLSDSGFYLCAWSRFLGNYEQYFGPGTRLTVT.

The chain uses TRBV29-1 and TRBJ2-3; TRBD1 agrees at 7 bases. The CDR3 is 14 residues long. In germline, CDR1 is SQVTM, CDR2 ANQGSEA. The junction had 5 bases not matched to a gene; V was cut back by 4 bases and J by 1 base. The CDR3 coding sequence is TGCAGCGTTGGAGACAGGGTAGGCACAGATACGCAGTATTTT. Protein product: CSVGDRVGTDTQYF.

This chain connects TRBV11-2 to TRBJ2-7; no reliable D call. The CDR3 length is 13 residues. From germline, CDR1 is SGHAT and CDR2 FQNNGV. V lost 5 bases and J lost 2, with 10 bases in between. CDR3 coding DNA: TGTGCCAGCAGCCCAAGAATAACCTACGAGCAGTACTTC. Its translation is CASSPRITYEQYF.

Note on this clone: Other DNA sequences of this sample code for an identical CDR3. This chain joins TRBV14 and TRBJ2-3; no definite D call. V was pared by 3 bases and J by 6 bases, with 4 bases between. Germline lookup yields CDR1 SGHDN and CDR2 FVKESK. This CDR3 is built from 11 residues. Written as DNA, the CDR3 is TGTGCCAGCAGCCAGGGGGATACGCAGTATTTT. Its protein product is CASSQGDTQYF.

CDR3 in amino acids: CSAQDSSEQYF. The DNA of the CDR3 is TGCAGTGCGCAGGACAGCTCCGAGCAGTACTTC. This chain joins TRBV20-1 and TRBJ2-7, with a possible D match to TRBD1 (6 bases). Trimming took 6 bases from V and 6 from J, leaving 12 bases between them. The CDR3 contains 11 residues. CDR1 and CDR2 (germline): DFQATT, SNEGSKA (reference sequence).

For the CDR3, the DNA is TGTGCCAGTGGCCGGGGGATCACAGATACGCAGTATTTT. Protein sequence: CASGRGITDTQYF. The V gene is TRBV27, the J gene TRBJ2-3, with TRBD2 as a possible D gene (6 bases). The CDR3 is made up of 13 amino acids. In germline, CDR1 is MNHEY, CDR2 SMNVEV (reference sequence). With 9 bases removed from V and 2 bases from J, the gap between germline ends came to 12 bases.

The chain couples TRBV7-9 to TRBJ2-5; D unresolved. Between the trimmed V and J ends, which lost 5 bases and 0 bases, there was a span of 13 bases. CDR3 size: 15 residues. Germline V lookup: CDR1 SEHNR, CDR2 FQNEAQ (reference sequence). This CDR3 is CASSPRRQNQETQYF. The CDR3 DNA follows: TGTGCCAGCAGCCCAAGAAGGCAGAACCAAGAGACCCAGTACTTC.

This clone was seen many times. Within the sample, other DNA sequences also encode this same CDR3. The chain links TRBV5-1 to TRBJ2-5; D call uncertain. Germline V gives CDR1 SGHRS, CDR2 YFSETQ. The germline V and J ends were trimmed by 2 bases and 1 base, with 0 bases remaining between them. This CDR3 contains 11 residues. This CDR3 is CASSFQETQYF. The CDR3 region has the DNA TGCGCCAGCAGCTTCCAAGAGACCCAGTACTTC. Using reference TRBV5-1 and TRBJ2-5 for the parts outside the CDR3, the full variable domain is KAGVTQTPRYLIKTRGQQVTLSCSPISGHRSVSWYQQTPGQGLQFLFEYFSETQRNKGNFPGRFSGRQFSNSRSEMNVSTLELGDSALYLCASSFQETQYFGPGTRLLVL.

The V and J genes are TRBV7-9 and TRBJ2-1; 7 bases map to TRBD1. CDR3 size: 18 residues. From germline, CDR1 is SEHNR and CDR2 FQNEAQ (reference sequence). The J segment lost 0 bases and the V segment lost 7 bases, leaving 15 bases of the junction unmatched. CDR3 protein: CASTTIQGLGASYNEQFF. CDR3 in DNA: TGTGCCAGCACCACAATACAGGGGCTGGGGGCCTCCTACAATGAGCAGTTCTTC.

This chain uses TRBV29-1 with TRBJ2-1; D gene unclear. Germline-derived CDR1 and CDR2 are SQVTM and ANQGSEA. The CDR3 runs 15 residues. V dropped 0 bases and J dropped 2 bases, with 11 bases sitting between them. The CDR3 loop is CSVEERAWPYNEQFF. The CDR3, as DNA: TGCAGCGTTGAAGAACGGGCTTGGCCCTACAATGAGCAGTTCTTC.